Listed here are 18 T cell receptor beta chains from one sample, sequenced in a study of Ad26.COV2.S vaccination and SARS-CoV-2 variants (dated by TCRdb to 2020 to 2022). This specimen's treatment or condition label, per the study, means: 15 to 20 received Ad26.COV2.S at low or high dose, single or two shots; about 5 received placebo; per-sample allocation not given. For vaccine and placebo recipients, repertoires were sequenced using samples collected on day 63 after the first injection. The library was obtained by the immunoSEQ multiplex PCR assay. TCRdb carries this immuneACCESS record with in-frame sequences only. Its versions omit some clonotypes, under half of them owing to an unresolved V gene in the studies checked, with the rest unexplained. Present in this sample are 200,000 to 300,000 clones, 85% to 90% of which were seen just once. The top ten hold around a tenth of the sample. The sequencing here drew on peripheral blood, taken in a trial of Ad26.COV2.S vaccine versus placebo. The receptors stem from a person aged 18-60 years who received the Ad26.COV2.S COVID-19 vaccine or a placebo.

V and J are TRBV18 and TRBJ1-2; 8 positions match TRBD1. Germline V lookup: CDR1 KGHSH, CDR2 LQKENI. This CDR3 comprises 15 residues. V lost 3 bases and J lost 4; bases outside the gene matches: 7. DNA for the CDR3: TGTGCCAGCTCACCCCCCGGGACAGGTTCCTATGGCTACACCTTC. Amino acids: CASSPPGTGSYGYTF.

The J gene is TRBJ1-5, the V gene TRBV10-3; 7 bases agree with TRBD1. V lost 6 bases, J lost 7 bases, and 9 bases stayed unmatched. The CDR3 is 14 amino acids. CDR1 and CDR2 from the germline V gene are ENHRY and SYGVKD. The CDR3 sequence: CAISPGQVGQPQHF. The CDR3 region has the DNA TGTGCCATCAGCCCCGGACAGGTCGGACAGCCCCAGCATTTT.

The chain carries TRBV5-5 and TRBJ2-3; maybe TRBD2 (6 bases). CDR1 and CDR2 from the germline V gene are SGHKS and YYEKEE (reference sequence). This CDR3 spans 16 amino acids. V was shortened by 7 bases and J by 0 bases, with 18 bases between the two germline ends. CDR3 in amino acids: CASGSLATVSTDTQYF. The CDR3, as DNA: TGTGCCAGCGGATCCCTAGCGACGGTGAGCACAGATACGCAGTATTTT.

The chain links TRBV4-3 to TRBJ1-2, with D possibly matching TRBD1 (5 bases). V lost 0 bases, J lost 5 bases, and 19 bases lay in between. The V gene's germline CDR1 is LGHNA and CDR2 YSLEER. The CDR3 is 17 amino acids. The chain's CDR3 is CASSQDLVFTGLYGYTF. DNA for the CDR3: TGCGCCAGCAGCCAAGATCTGGTATTCACAGGACTATATGGCTACACCTTC.

The chain links TRBV7-3 to TRBJ2-7; D is ambiguous. CDR1 and CDR2 from the germline V gene are SGHTA and FQGTGA. The V and J ends lost 5 bases and 0 bases respectively, with 11 bases between them. This CDR3 comprises 14 residues. CDR3 amino acids: CASSDGPSSYEQYF. Written as DNA, the CDR3 is TGTGCCAGCAGCGACGGACCCAGCTCCTACGAGCAGTACTTC.

The chain joins TRBV20-1 to TRBJ2-7; D is unclear. Deletions cut 5 bases from V and 4 bases from J, with 9 bases between. Germline assignment: CDR1 DFQATT and CDR2 SNEGSKA (reference sequence). CDR3 length: 11 residues. This CDR3 is CSAPRLYEQYF. In DNA form, the CDR3 reads TGCAGTGCTCCGAGGTTATACGAGCAGTACTTC.

The chain has TRBV11-1 and TRBJ2-1; 9 nucleotides match TRBD2. Germline V CDR1 and CDR2: SGHAT, FQDESV (reference sequence). CDR3 size: 15 residues. Trimming at V came to 0 bases and at J to 3 bases, leaving 0 bases not matched to a gene. In DNA form, the CDR3 reads TGTGCCAGCAGCTTAGCTAGCGGGGGCTACAATGAGCAGTTCTTC. Translation: CASSLASGGYNEQFF.

The V and J genes are TRBV4-3 and TRBJ2-1; no definite D call. From germline, CDR1 is LGHNA and CDR2 YSLEER. The CDR3 length is 12 residues. V was clipped by 5 bases and J by 6 bases, with 8 bases between them. CDR3 in DNA: TGCGCCAGCAGCTCTTCCCTCAATGAGCAGTTCTTC. The encoded protein is CASSSSLNEQFF.

The chain is built from TRBV11-2 and TRBJ1-3, with D hard to call. The CDR3 totals 13 residues. Germline lookup yields CDR1 SGHAT and CDR2 FQNNGV. Deletions cut 0 bases from V and 4 bases from J, with 4 bases between. The chain's CDR3 is CASSLERGNTIYF. In nucleotides, the CDR3 is TGTGCCAGCAGCTTAGAAAGGGGAAACACCATATATTTT.

This clone turned up a few times. J is TRBJ1-5 and V is TRBV28; tentatively, D is TRBD1 (6 bases). Trimming left V 7 bases short and J 2 bases short, with 15 bases between. Germline CDR1 is MDHEN and CDR2 is SYDVKM. The CDR3 covers 15 residues. As DNA, the CDR3 is TGTGCCAGCACCTCGGGGGGCGGTGGCAATCAGCCCCAGCATTTT. Protein: CASTSGGGGNQPQHF.

The J gene is TRBJ2-7, the V gene TRBV7-8, with 11 bases matching TRBD2. Trimming took 4 bases from V and 7 from J; bases not matched to a gene: 9. The CDR3 contains 15 residues. The germline CDR1 and CDR2 sequences are SGHVS and FQNEAQ. The CDR3 protein is CASSSGTSGPWEQYF. The CDR3 region has the DNA TGTGCCAGCAGCTCTGGGACTAGCGGCCCTTGGGAGCAGTACTTC.

This clone was counted only a few times. J is TRBJ1-2 and V is TRBV28; 7 bases align to TRBD1. V lost 4 bases and J lost 8; bases outside the gene matches: 13. This CDR3 is 15 amino acids long. Germline V gene data show CDR1 as MDHEN and CDR2 as SYDVKM. The CDR3 DNA reads as TGTGCCAGCAGTTCTCCTAGAGGGACAGCACCCGGCTACACCTTC. Its protein product is CASSSPRGTAPGYTF.

The chain uses TRBV7-2 and TRBJ2-6; a weak D match, TRBD1 (6 bases). CDR3 length: 16 amino acids. V was shortened by 8 bases and J by 2 bases, with 16 bases between the two germline ends. CDR1 and CDR2 (germline): SGHTA, FQGNSA. Here the CDR3 DNA reads TGTGCCAGCTCTAGAGGGGGTGGCCCTGGGGCCAACGTCCTGACTTTC. Its translation is CASSRGGGPGANVLTF. Variable domain in full (rest from reference TRBV7-2 and TRBJ2-6): GAGVSQSPSNKVTEKGKDVELRCDPISGHTALYWYRQSLGQGLEFLIYFQGNSAPDKSGLPSDRFSAERTGGSVSTLTIQRTQQEDSAVYLCASSRGGGPGANVLTFGAGSRLTVL.

This chain uses TRBV7-2 with TRBJ2-4; possibly TRBD1 or TRBD2 for D (5 bases each). Germline assignment: CDR1 SGHTA and CDR2 FQGNSA. V gave up 1 base and J gave up 12 bases, with 10 bases separating them. The CDR3 runs 12 residues. The CDR3 bases are TGTGCCAGCAGCTTAGGCCCCGGGGCTCAGTACTTC. It translates to CASSLGPGAQYF.

The V gene is TRBV9, the J gene TRBJ2-3, with D perhaps matching TRBD1 (6 bases). V was pared by 0 bases and J by 4 bases, with 12 bases between. The CDR3 has 15 amino acids. The germline V gene has CDR1 SGDLS and CDR2 YYNGEE. The CDR3 DNA is TGTGCCAGCAGCGTAGATGGGTCAGGGGCAGATACGCAGTATTTT. Translation gives CASSVDGSGADTQYF.

The V gene is TRBV7-2, the J gene TRBJ2-1; D possibly corresponds to TRBD1 (6 bases). The ends were cut back, 4 bases at V and 6 bases at J, with 16 bases in the middle. Germline V lookup: CDR1 SGHTA, CDR2 FQGNSA. This CDR3 region has 15 residues. The CDR3 DNA follows: TGTGCCAGCAGCTCACCCAGGGGTGAGGGCAATGAGCAGTTCTTC. This encodes CASSSPRGEGNEQFF.

This clone showed up just once. The rearrangement joins TRBV9 to TRBJ1-1, with TRBD1 matching over 10 bases. The trim removed 2 bases at V and 5 bases at J, leaving 18 bases unmatched. The germline V gene encodes CDR1 SGDLS and CDR2 YYNGEE. This CDR3 contains 19 residues. CDR3 region: CASSVATGTGVGRGTEAFF. CDR3 coding DNA: TGTGCCAGCAGCGTTGCCACCGGGACAGGGGTTGGAAGGGGAACTGAAGCTTTCTTT.

The J gene is TRBJ2-6, the V gene TRBV11-3; the D call may be TRBD1 or TRBD2 (6 bases each). The CDR3 has 19 amino acids. Germline V lookup: CDR1 SGHNT, CDR2 YENEEA. V dropped 5 bases and J dropped 4 bases, with 24 bases sitting between them. The CDR3 reads CASSHSRSTGTPGANVLTF. CDR3 DNA sequence: TGTGCCAGCAGCCACTCCCGCTCCACAGGGACTCCCGGGGCCAACGTCCTGACTTTC.